Here is one T cell receptor (beta chain) with its context. This sample is drawn from a study of type 1 and type 2 diabetes patients. V lost 6 bases and J 5 bases, leaving 13 bases between the germline ends. CDR3 length: 13 amino acids. Germline loops: CDR1 MDHEN, CDR2 SYDVKM. Genomic DNA was the PCR template. The TCR beta CDR3 region was amplified using 30 forward and 13 reverse primers. TCRdb used MiXCR to reprocess the multiplex PCR reads, holding one entry per CDR3 protein. This sample has fewer than 350,000 distinct CDR3 sequences, with around 47% found just once. The source of this sequence is a young man with type 2 diabetes. Sequencing used peripheral blood mononuclear cells (PBMCs). The V gene is TRBV28, the J gene TRBJ1-1, with D unclear. CDR3 bases: TGTGCCAGCAGACAATTTTTCGGGACTGAAGCTTTCTTT. It specifies CASRQFFGTEAFF.